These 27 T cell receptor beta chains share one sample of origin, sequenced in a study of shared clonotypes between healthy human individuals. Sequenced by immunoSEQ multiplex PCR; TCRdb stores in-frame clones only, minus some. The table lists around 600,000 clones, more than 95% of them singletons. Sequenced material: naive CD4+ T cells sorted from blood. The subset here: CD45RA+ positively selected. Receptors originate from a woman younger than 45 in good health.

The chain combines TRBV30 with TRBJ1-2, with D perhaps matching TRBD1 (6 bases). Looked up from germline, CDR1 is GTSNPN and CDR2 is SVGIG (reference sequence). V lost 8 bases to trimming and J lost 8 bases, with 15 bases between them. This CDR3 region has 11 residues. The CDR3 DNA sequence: TGTGCCAGAACAGGGATTAAGGGCTACACCTTC. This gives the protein CARTGIKGYTF.

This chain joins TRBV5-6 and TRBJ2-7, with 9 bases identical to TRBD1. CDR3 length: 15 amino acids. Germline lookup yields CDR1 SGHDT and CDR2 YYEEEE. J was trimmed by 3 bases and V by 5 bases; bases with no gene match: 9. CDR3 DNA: TGTGCCAGCAGTCTTGCCCCGGGACAGGGCTACGAGCAGTACTTC. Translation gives CASSLAPGQGYEQYF. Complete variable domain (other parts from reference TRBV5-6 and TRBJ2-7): DAGVTQSPTHLIKTRGQQVTLRCSPKSGHDTVSWYQQALGQGPQFIFQYYEEEERQRGNFPDRFSGHQFPNYSSELNVNALLLGDSALYLCASSLAPGQGYEQYFGPGTRLTVT.

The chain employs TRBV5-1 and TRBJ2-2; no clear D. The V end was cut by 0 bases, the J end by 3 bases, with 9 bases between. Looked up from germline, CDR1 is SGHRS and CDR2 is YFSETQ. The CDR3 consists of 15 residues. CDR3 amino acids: CASSLDPKDTGELFF. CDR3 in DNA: TGCGCCAGCAGCTTGGACCCAAAGGACACCGGGGAGCTGTTTTTT. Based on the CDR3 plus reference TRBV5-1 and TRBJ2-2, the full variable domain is KAGVTQTPRYLIKTRGQQVTLSCSPISGHRSVSWYQQTPGQGLQFLFEYFSETQRNKGNFPGRFSGRQFSNSRSEMNVSTLELGDSALYLCASSLDPKDTGELFFGEGSRLTVL.

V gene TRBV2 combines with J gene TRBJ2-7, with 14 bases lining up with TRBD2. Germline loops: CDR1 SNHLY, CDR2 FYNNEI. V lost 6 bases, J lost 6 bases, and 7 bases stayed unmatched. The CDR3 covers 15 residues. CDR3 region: CASSKGLAGDSEQYF. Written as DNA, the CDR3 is TGTGCCAGCAGCAAGGGACTAGCGGGAGATTCCGAGCAGTACTTC.

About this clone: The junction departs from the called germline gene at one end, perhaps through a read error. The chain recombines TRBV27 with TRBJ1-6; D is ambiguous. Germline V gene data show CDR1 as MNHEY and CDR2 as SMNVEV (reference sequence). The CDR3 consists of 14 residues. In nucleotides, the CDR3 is TGTGCCAGCAGTTCCGCCTCCCATAATTCACCCCTCCACTTT. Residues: CASSSASHNSPLHF.

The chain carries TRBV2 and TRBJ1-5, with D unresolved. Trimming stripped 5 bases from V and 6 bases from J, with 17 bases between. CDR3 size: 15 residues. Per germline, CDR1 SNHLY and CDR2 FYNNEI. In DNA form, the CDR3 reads TGTGCCAGCAGTAACGACGGTCTGGTCGGTCAGCCCCAGCATTTT. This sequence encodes CASSNDGLVGQPQHF. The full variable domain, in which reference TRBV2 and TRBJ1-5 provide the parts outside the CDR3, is EPEVTQTPSHQVTQMGQEVILRCVPISNHLYFYWYRQILGQKVEFLVSFYNNEISEKSEIFDDQFSVERPDGSNFTLKIRSTKLEDSAMYFCASSNDGLVGQPQHFGDGTRLSIL.

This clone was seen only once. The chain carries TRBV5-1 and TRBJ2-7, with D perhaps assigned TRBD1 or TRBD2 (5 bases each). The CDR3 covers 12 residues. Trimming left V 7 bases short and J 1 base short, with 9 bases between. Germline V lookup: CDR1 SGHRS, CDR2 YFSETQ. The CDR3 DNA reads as TGCGCCAGCGGTGAGGGGTCCTACGAGCAGTACTTC. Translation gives CASGEGSYEQYF.

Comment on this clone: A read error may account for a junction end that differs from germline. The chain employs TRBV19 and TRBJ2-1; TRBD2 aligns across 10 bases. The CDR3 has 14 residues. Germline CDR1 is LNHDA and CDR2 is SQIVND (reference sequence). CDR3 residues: CASSGLAAYNEQLF. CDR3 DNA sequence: TGTGCCAGTAGCGGACTAGCGGCCTACAATGAGCAGCTCTTC.

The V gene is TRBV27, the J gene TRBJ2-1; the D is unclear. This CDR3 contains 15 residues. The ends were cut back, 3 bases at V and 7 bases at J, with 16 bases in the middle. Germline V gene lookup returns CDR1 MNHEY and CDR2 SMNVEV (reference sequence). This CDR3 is CASSFSAGFPNEQFF. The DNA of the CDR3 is TGTGCCAGCAGTTTCAGCGCAGGATTTCCGAATGAGCAGTTCTTC.

CDR3 nucleotides: TGTGCCAGCAGCGTAGATAGCGGAAAGGTAGATACGCAGTATTTT. As protein: CASSVDSGKVDTQYF. This chain joins TRBV9 and TRBJ2-3; maybe TRBD2 (6 bases). Germline V gives CDR1 SGDLS, CDR2 YYNGEE. CDR3 length: 15 residues. The germline V and J ends were trimmed by 0 bases and 5 bases, with 13 bases remaining between them. The entire variable domain, with the rest obtained from reference TRBV9 and TRBJ2-3, is as follows: DSGVTQTPKHLITATGQRVTLRCSPRSGDLSVYWYQQSLDQGLQFLIQYYNGEERAKGNILERFSAQQFPDLHSELNLSSLELGDSALYFCASSVDSGKVDTQYFGPGTRLTVL.

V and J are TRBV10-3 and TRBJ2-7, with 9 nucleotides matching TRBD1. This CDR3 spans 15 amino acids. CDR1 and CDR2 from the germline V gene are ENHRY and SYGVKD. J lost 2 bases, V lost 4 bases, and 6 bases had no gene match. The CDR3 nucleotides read TGTGCCATCAGTGGAGAGGACAGGGGACCCTACGAGCAGTACTTC. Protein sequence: CAISGEDRGPYEQYF.

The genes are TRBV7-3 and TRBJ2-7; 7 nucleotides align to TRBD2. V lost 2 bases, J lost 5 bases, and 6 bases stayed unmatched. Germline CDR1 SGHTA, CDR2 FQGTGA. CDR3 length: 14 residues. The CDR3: CASSLQAGKDEQYF. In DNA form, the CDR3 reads TGTGCCAGCAGCTTACAAGCGGGAAAGGACGAGCAGTACTTC.

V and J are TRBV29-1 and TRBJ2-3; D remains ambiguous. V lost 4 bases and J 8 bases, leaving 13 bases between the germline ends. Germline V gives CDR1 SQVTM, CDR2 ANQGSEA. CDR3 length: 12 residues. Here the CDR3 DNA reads TGCAGCGTTGTCAGGCTTGTAGGTACGCAGTATTTT. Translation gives CSVVRLVGTQYF.

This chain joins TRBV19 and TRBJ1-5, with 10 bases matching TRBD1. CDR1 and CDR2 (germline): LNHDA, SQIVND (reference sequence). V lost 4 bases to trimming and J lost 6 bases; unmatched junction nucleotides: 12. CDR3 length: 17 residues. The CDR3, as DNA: TGTGCCAGTAGTACCCCCGGGACAGGGGTACGGGTTCAGCCCCAGCATTTT. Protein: CASSTPGTGVRVQPQHF.

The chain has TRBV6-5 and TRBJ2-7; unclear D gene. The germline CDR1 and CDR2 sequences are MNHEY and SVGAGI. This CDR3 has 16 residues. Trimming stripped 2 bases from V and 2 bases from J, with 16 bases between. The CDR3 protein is CASSYAVTTDTYEQYF. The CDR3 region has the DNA TGTGCCAGCAGTTACGCGGTTACTACAGACACCTACGAGCAGTACTTC.

CDR3 in amino acids: CASSQDTGFSNTIYF. DNA for the CDR3: TGCGCCAGCAGCCAAGATACCGGATTTTCGAACACCATATATTTT. This chain connects TRBV4-1 to TRBJ1-3; D is uncertain. The V end was cut by 0 bases, the J end by 7 bases, with 13 bases between. The CDR3 loop spans 15 amino acids. Germline V gene data show CDR1 as MGHRA and CDR2 as YSYEKL.

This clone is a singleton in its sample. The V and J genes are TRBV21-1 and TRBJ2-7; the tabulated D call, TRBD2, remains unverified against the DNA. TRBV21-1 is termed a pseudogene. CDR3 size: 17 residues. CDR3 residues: CASSKTGRHLATYEQYF. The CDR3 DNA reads TGTGCCAGCAGCAAAACCGGGAGACACCTGGCCACCTACGAGCAGTACTTC.

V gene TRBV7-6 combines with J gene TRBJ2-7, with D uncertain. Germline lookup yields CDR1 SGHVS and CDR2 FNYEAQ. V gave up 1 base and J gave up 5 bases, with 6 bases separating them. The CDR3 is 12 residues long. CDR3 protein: CASSLVGDEQYF. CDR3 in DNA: TGTGCCAGCAGCTTAGTGGGTGACGAGCAGTACTTC.

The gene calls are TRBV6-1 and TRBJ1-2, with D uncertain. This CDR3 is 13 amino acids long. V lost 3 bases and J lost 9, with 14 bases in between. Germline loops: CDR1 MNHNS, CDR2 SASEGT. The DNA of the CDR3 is TGTGCCAGCAGTGACTCCGGTAATCTGCGCTACACCTTC. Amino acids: CASSDSGNLRYTF.

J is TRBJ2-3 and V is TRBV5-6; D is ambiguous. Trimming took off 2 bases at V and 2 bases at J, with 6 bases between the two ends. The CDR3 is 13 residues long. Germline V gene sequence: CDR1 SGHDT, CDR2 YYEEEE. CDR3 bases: TGTGCCAGCAGCTTCAGCTACACAGATACGCAGTATTTT. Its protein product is CASSFSYTDTQYF.

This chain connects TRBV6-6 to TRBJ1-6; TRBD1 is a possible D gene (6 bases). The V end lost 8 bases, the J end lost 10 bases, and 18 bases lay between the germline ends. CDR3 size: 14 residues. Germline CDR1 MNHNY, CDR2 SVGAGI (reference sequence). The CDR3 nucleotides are TGTGCCAGCGGGTACAGGGACTCGGGCTCACCCCTCCACTTT. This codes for CASGYRDSGSPLHF.

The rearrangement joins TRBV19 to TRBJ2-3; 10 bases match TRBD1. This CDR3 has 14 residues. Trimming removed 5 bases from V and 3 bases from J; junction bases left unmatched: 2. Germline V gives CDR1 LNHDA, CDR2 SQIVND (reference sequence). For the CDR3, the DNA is TGTGCCAGTAGTGGGGGACAGGGGACAGATACGCAGTATTTT. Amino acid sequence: CASSGGQGTDTQYF.

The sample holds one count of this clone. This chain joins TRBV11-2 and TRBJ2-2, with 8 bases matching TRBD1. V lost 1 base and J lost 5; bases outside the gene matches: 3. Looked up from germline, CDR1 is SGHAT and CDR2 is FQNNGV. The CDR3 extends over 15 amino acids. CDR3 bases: TGTGCCAGCAGCTTAGGCAGGGGGCGGACCGGGGAGCTGTTTTTT. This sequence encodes CASSLGRGRTGELFF.

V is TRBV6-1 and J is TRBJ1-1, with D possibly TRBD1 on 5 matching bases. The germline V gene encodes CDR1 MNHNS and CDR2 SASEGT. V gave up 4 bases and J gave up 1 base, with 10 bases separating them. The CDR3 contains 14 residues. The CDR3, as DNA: TGTGCCAGCAGTGTCACCGGGGGGAACACTGAAGCTTTCTTT. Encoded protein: CASSVTGGNTEAFF.

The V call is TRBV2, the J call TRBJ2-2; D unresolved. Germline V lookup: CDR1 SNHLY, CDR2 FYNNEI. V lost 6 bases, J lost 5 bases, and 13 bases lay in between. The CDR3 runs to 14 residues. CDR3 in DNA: TGTGCCAGCAGCCCCGGGCGGCATACCGGGGAGCTGTTTTTT. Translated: CASSPGRHTGELFF.

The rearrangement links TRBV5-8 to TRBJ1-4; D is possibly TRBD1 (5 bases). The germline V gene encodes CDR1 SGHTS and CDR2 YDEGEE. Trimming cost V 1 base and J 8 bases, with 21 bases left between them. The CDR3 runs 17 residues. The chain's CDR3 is CASSLYLRRGIEEKLFF. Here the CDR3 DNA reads TGTGCCAGCAGCTTGTATCTGAGACGGGGCATTGAAGAAAAACTGTTTTTT.

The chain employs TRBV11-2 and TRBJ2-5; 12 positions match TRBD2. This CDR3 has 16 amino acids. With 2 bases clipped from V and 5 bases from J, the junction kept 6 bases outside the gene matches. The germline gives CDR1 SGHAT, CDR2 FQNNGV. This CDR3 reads CASSLRTSGISETQYF. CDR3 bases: TGTGCCAGCAGCTTAAGGACTAGCGGGATCTCCGAGACCCAGTACTTC. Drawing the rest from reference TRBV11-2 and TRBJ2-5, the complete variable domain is EAGVAQSPRYKIIEKRQSVAFWCNPISGHATLYWYQQILGQGPKLLIQFQNNGVVDDSQLPKDRFSAERLKGVDSTLKIQPAKLEDSAVYLCASSLRTSGISETQYFGPGTRLLVL.